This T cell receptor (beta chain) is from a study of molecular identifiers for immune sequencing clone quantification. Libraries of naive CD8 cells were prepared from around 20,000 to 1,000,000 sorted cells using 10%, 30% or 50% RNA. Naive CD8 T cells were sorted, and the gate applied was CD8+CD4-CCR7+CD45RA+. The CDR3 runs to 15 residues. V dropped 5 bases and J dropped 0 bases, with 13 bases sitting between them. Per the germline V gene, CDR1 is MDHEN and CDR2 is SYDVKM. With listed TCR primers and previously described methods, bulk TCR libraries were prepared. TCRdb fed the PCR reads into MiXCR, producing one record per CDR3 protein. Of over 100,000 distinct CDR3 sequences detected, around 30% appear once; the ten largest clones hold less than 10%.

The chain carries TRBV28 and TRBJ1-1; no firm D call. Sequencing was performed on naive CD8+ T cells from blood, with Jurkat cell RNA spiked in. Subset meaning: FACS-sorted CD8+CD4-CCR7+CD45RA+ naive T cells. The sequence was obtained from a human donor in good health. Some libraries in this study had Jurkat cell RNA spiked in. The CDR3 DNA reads TGTGCCAGCAGTATAATGGCCGTCGTGAACACTGAAGCTTTCTTT. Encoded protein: CASSIMAVVNTEAFF.